Listed here is a single TCR beta chain. Its antigen is not known. Investigators took RNA and DNA out together from 20-30 mg of unsorted bulk tissue. Donors were untreated and chronically infected with HBV. Every tumor yielded five separate sampled regions. The V end lost 4 bases, the J end lost 1 base, and 11 bases lay between the germline ends. The CDR3 has 14 residues. CDR1 and CDR2 (germline): SGHRS, YFSETQ. The source of the sample is a study of tumor-infiltrating lymphocytes in primary liver carcinoma. Study overall: The study enrolled male and female patients aged 30 to 69 years.

Using a constant-region primer together with ProtoScript II reverse transcriptase, TCR beta cDNA was made from around 500 ng of total RNA. Slightly modified ARM-PCR, run as three nested multiplex PCR rounds, produced the TCR beta libraries. The first two PCR rounds used TRBV1-TRBV30 forward primers with a C-beta reverse primer, around 10 cycles each. TCRdb used MiXCR to reprocess the multiplex PCR reads, holding one entry per CDR3 protein. In the table there are about 64,000 distinct CDR3 sequences, about 71% of which are singletons. Study-level findings and limits: Tumor-adjacent and tumor-blood pairs shared less of their repertoires than tumor region pairs shared.

The chain has TRBV5-1 and TRBJ1-1; D not certain. Sequencing was carried out using liver tumor tissue from sampling region 4. As to subset: tumor region T4, right-lateral pole. The receptor's source is a man aged 40-55 years with primary liver carcinoma and hepatitis B virus infection. CDR3 in DNA: TGCGCCAGCAGCCCCGGGTCAGGGAACACTGAAGCTTTCTTT. Amino acids: CASSPGSGNTEAFF.